The clone carrying this TCR beta chain came up many times. This entry comes from a study of early T cells in non-severe SARS-CoV-2 infection. Via MiXCR, TCRdb re-called the 5' RACE reads, giving one row per CDR3 protein. The table lists roughly 35,000 distinct CDR3 sequences, approximately 6.3% of them singletons. V dropped 0 bases and J dropped 3 bases, with 9 bases sitting between them. The CDR3 is 14 residues long. CDR1 is SGHDT and CDR2 is YYEEEE in the germline V gene. The chain couples TRBV5-6 to TRBJ1-1; no firm D call. Input material: whole blood. The source is an adult who was a healthcare worker with PCR-confirmed SARS-CoV-2 infection or an uninfected control (not recorded which). CDR3 protein: CASSLVHPDTEAFF. CDR3 nucleotide sequence: TGTGCCAGCAGCTTGGTGCACCCGGACACTGAAGCTTTCTTT.